The 3 T cell receptor beta chains listed next were all sequenced from one sample in a study of shared clonotypes between healthy human individuals. The repertoire was sequenced with immunoSEQ multiplex PCR; TCRdb's copy has only in-frame clones and lacks some. The table records about 1 million clones, about 75% of them present only once. Sequences were obtained from memory CD4+ T cells sorted from blood. Subset in this sample: CD45RA-negative fraction. The receptors here all came from a man between 18 and 29 years old in good health.

This chain connects TRBV6-6 to TRBJ1-3, with a tentative D call TRBD1 (5 bases). The germline CDR1 and CDR2 sequences are MNHNY and SVGAGI (reference sequence). This CDR3 contains 15 residues. Trimming took 11 bases from V and 1 from J, leaving 18 bases between them. DNA for the CDR3: TGTGCCGTTGGGGGGTCTACAGGTTCTGGAAACACCATATATTTT. It specifies CAVGGSTGSGNTIYF.

Comment on this clone: A far bigger clonotype differs at one base, so this is likely a read error. In the same sample, other DNA sequences code for this CDR3. As DNA, the CDR3 is TGTGCCAGCAGCTTGGGGGACACCGGGGAGCTGTTTTTT. Translation: CASSLGDTGELFF. V and J are TRBV7-9 and TRBJ2-2; either TRBD1 or TRBD2 may fit D (5 bases each). V shed 3 bases and J shed 3 bases, with 5 bases lying between them. The CDR3 extends over 13 amino acids. Germline CDR1 SEHNR, CDR2 FQNEAQ (reference sequence). Full variable domain (remainder filled in from reference TRBV7-9 and TRBJ2-2): DTGVSQNPRHKITKRGQNVTFRCDPISEHNRLYWYRQTLGQGPEFLTYFQNEAQLEKSRLLSDRFSAERPKGSFSTLEIQRTEQGDSAMYLCASSLGDTGELFFGEGSRLTVL.

The chain carries TRBV7-2 and TRBJ2-1, with D perhaps matching TRBD2 (6 bases). Per the germline V gene, CDR1 is SGHTA and CDR2 is FQGNSA. This CDR3 spans 15 amino acids. Deletions cut 5 bases from V and 9 bases from J, with 20 bases between. The CDR3 DNA follows: TGTGCCAGCAGCCCCACGGGACTTATCTCGGTTGAGCAGTTCTTC. Its translation is CASSPTGLISVEQFF. The full variable domain, in which reference TRBV7-2 and TRBJ2-1 provide the parts outside the CDR3, is GAGVSQSPSNKVTEKGKDVELRCDPISGHTALYWYRQSLGQGLEFLIYFQGNSAPDKSGLPSDRFSAERTGGSVSTLTIQRTQQEDSAVYLCASSPTGLISVEQFFGPGTRLTVL.